The clone carrying this T cell receptor (beta chain) was seen only a few times. The antigen is undetermined. The entry originates in a study of cytomegalovirus exposure and HLA in healthy donors. Germline loops: CDR1 LNHDA, CDR2 SQIVND (reference sequence). Trimming pared 2 bases from V and 1 base from J, leaving 6 bases between. The CDR3 has 13 amino acids. General observations from the study: Earlier analysis yielded a pattern in which most TCR beta V segments were productive about 90% or about 30% of the time.

PCR involved 60 Vbeta and 13 Jbeta primers. TCRdb keeps only in-frame clones here, not all; method: immunoSEQ multiplex PCR. In the table there are 100,000 to 150,000 clones, 80% of which are singletons. Sample: PBMCs. The sequence was obtained from a man aged 25-40 years in good health and CMV-seropositive. The chain employs TRBV19 and TRBJ2-7, with D possibly matching TRBD2 (5 bases). Here the CDR3 DNA reads TGTGCCAGTAGTATAAGCGGATCCTACGAGCAGTACTTC. This encodes CASSISGSYEQYF.